What follows are 12 T cell receptor beta chains derived from one specimen sequenced in a study of patients and donors after allogeneic stem cell transplantation (dated by TCRdb to the early 2020s). Library preparation was by RT-PCR. TCRdb records NextSeq 550 as the sequencer. TCRdb's own reprocessing of the public reads used fastp at Q25 and MiXCR and kept productive beta chains. All rows with the same CDR3 protein become a single entry with the most common DNA and genes. The sample table holds about a million distinct CDR3 sequences, of which roughly 17% were seen once. The ten largest clones add up to 5.5% to 6.5% of the sample. The sample taken for sequencing was blood, either unsorted or a sorted T cell fraction (not recorded which). The origin of the receptors is a human donor who was either an allogeneic HSCT recipient or a stem cell or donor lymphocyte infusion donor (not recorded which). It is not recorded whose cells these are; they may come from a transplant donor.

The chain employs TRBV11-2 and TRBJ2-7; D is unresolved. The CDR3 sequence is 11 residues long. V dropped 4 bases and J dropped 5 bases, with 6 bases sitting between them. Germline V gene sequence: CDR1 SGHAT, CDR2 FQNNGV. CDR3 in amino acids: CASSSRHEQYF. The CDR3 DNA reads as TGTGCCAGCAGCTCCCGCCACGAGCAGTACTTC.

This clonotype was seen more than once but under ten times. V usage is TRBV12-3 or TRBV12-4 and J usage is TRBJ1-3, with 7 bases identical to TRBD1. CDR3 length: 14 residues. V lost 6 bases and J lost 4; bases outside the gene matches: 6. CDR3 residues: CASSTQGVGNTIYF. The CDR3 DNA sequence: TGTGCCAGCAGCACCCAGGGGGTGGGAAACACCATATATTTT.

V gene TRBV7-2 combines with J gene TRBJ2-3; D not resolved. V lost 4 bases and J lost 11, with 7 bases in between. The CDR3 extends over 10 amino acids. Germline values: CDR1 SGHTA, CDR2 FQGNSA. CDR3 coding DNA: TGTGCCAGCAGCTCCGGCATGCAGTATTTT. The encoded protein is CASSSGMQYF.

This clonotype was recorded many times. The CDR3 region has the DNA TGCAGCGGGTTCCTAGCGGAAGAACAGTACTTC. This encodes CSGFLAEEQYF. The genes are TRBV29-1 and TRBJ2-4, with 7 nucleotides matching TRBD2. Trimming at V came to 7 bases and at J to 13 bases, leaving 10 bases not matched to a gene. Germline CDR1 reads SQVTM; CDR2 reads ANQGSEA. This CDR3 has 11 amino acids.

This clonotype was detected a few times. This chain joins TRBV6-1 and TRBJ1-6; 7 positions match TRBD1. J was trimmed by 11 bases and V by 6 bases; bases with no gene match: 13. The CDR3 consists of 15 residues. The germline V gene has CDR1 MNHNS and CDR2 SASEGT. CDR3 loop: CASSPGGIGVPPLHF. In DNA form, the CDR3 reads TGTGCCAGCAGCCCAGGGGGTATTGGTGTGCCACCCCTCCACTTT.

This clonotype was observed a handful of times. The chain combines TRBV7-9 with TRBJ1-2, with 7 bases that match TRBD1. This CDR3 has 15 residues. Trimming cost V 1 base and J 3 bases; bases outside gene matches: 5. Germline-derived CDR1 and CDR2 are SEHNR and FQNEAQ (reference sequence). The CDR3, as DNA: TGTGCCAGCAGCTTAGTCGCAGGGGGGGACTATGGCTACACCTTC. This translates into CASSLVAGGDYGYTF.

The chain uses TRBV4-2 and TRBJ2-3, with 12 bases matching TRBD2. The junction had 3 bases not matched to a gene; V was cut back by 0 bases and J by 5 bases. CDR1 and CDR2 (germline): LGHNA, YNFKEQ. The CDR3 sequence is 16 residues long. CDR3 sequence reads: CASSQELAGGIDTQYF. DNA for the CDR3: TGTGCCAGCAGCCAAGAACTAGCGGGAGGAATAGATACGCAGTATTTT.

The chain carries TRBV2 and TRBJ1-1; 10 bases agree with TRBD1. The CDR3 covers 15 residues. Germline-derived CDR1 and CDR2 are SNHLY and FYNNEI. The V and J ends lost 6 bases and 5 bases, in that order; junction bases with no gene match: 9. The CDR3 region has the DNA TGTGCCAGCAGGCCCGCCGGGACAGGGGTGACTGAAGCTTTCTTT. It codes for CASRPAGTGVTEAFF.

The CDR3 is CASSLYGLKGGLNGYTF. The CDR3 region has the DNA TGTGCCAGCAGTTTATATGGGTTAAAAGGGGGCCTTAATGGCTACACCTTC. This sequence joins TRBV12-3 or TRBV12-4 and TRBJ1-2; TRBD1 matches at 7 bases. V trimming: 2 bases; J trimming: 6 bases; junction bases outside the gene matches: 15. This CDR3 has 17 residues.

The rearrangement uses TRBV29-1 and TRBJ2-1; 13 nucleotides match TRBD2. This CDR3 has 13 amino acids. Germline trimming cut 6 bases from V and 9 bases from J; bases unmatched to any gene: 5. Germline V gene sequence: CDR1 SQVTM, CDR2 ANQGSEA. Written as DNA, the CDR3 is TGCAGCGTCCGACTAGCGGGAGGCCTTGAGCAGTTCTTC. Translation: CSVRLAGGLEQFF.

This rearrangement joins TRBV28 to TRBJ2-5; a weak D match, TRBD2 (5 bases). The germline V and J ends were trimmed by 2 bases and 4 bases, with 14 bases remaining between them. The CDR3 has 15 residues. Germline CDR1 reads MDHEN; CDR2 reads SYDVKM. CDR3 region: CASSLGGLLIETQYF. DNA of the CDR3: TGTGCCAGCAGTTTAGGCGGACTCCTAATAGAGACCCAGTACTTC.

The chain recombines TRBV5-1 with TRBJ2-3; D is perhaps TRBD1 or TRBD2 (5 bases each). Germline assignment: CDR1 SGHRS and CDR2 YFSETQ. This CDR3 region has 16 residues. V gave up 4 bases and J gave up 0 bases, with 15 bases separating them. This CDR3 is CASSLVRDQSTDTQYF. The CDR3 DNA sequence: TGCGCCAGCAGCCTAGTCCGGGACCAGAGCACAGATACGCAGTATTTT. The complete variable domain, with remaining parts taken from reference TRBV5-1 and TRBJ2-3, reads KAGVTQTPRYLIKTRGQQVTLSCSPISGHRSVSWYQQTPGQGLQFLFEYFSETQRNKGNFPGRFSGRQFSNSRSEMNVSTLELGDSALYLCASSLVRDQSTDTQYFGPGTRLTVL.